This TCR beta chain was found in a study of blood T cell repertoires in COVID-19 (dated by TCRdb to 2018 to 2021). Looking at the study overall: The collaborator samples originated in the United States, Italy and Spain and spanned the acute and convalescent phases of COVID-19. Nearly every sample came with metadata listing a de-identified subject ID, COVID-19 status, age in years and sex. The dataset comprised deeply sampled blood TCRbeta repertoires from subjects exposed to, actively infected with, or recovered from COVID-19. A freely available public database, intended as a resource for researchers studying the immune response to SARS-CoV-2, is where the repertoires were released. The material from the prospective study consisted of cDNA or gDNA derived from T cells, B-cell-depleted T cells, or PBMCs. The samples were drawn from the first 160 participants of the ongoing ImmuneRACE study and from over 950 subjects provided by 6 global collaborators. Where available, HLA class I and class II types were obtained from metadata supplied by the sample provider rather than from assay-based typing.

The CDR3 holds 17 amino acids from the cysteine to the phenylalanine. Only CDR3 DNA is held: 51 bases, read in frame from base 1. Based on the germline V gene, the CDR1 and CDR2 sequences are MDHEN and SYDVKM. The junction shows trimming of 6 bases on V and 0 bases on J, and the gene matches do not reach 10 bases of it. The immunoSEQ Assay, a bias-controlled multiplex PCR, was used to amplify TCRbeta CDR3 regions from genomic DNA. On the authors' methods: The number of nucleated cells in each sample was estimated by amplification of reference gene primers within the assay. To quantify the absolute abundance of each unique TCRbeta CDR3 rearrangement, sequence reads were collapsed and filtered. Productive Simpson clonality was computed per sample as the square root of Simpson's diversity index over productive rearrangements. TCRdb stores this immuneACCESS table with in-frame sequences only. Part of the clones is absent; in the studies checked, under half of the shortfall reflects unresolved V genes, and no reason is known for the rest. Clone size and the V and J calls come from that table; the DNA yielded D and trimming. This sample holds under 300,000 clones; roughly 80% were observed only once. Over 3% of the sample belongs to the ten largest clones.

The research as a whole found: How much clinical and demographic metadata was included differed by source and by participant, and the metadata was provided uncurated.

About this clone: The specificity of this receptor is unknown. Base qualities are not provided; no much larger clone lies one nucleotide away.

Whole blood was collected in K2EDTA tubes by collaborating institutions according to the institutions' own protocols. For TCRbeta analysis, collaborators shipped samples in one of three forms: frozen whole blood, isolated PBMCs, or DNA extracted from either of those sample types. Sequenced sample: peripheral blood. The TCR originated in a woman in her 40s with active or convalescent COVID-19. The rearrangement combines TRBV28 with TRBJ2-3; 9 middle bases align to TRBD2. The DNA reads TGTGCCAGCAGCGTTGTTGGCGGGGGGGATAGCACAGATACGCAGTATTTT. This sequence encodes CASSVVGGGDSTDTQYF.